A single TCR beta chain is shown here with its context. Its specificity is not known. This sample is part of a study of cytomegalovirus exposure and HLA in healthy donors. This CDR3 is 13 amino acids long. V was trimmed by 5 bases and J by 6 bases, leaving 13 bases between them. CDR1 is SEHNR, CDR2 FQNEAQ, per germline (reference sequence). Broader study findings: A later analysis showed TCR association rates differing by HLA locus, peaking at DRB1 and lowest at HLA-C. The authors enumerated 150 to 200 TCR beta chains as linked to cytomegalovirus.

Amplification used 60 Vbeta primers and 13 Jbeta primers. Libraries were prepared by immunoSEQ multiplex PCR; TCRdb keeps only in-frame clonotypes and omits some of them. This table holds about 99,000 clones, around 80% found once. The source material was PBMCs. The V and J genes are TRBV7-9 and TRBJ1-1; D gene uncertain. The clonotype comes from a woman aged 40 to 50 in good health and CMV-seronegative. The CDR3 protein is CASSPGDKPEAFF. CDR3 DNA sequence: TGTGCCAGCAGCCCCGGGGATAAGCCTGAAGCTTTCTTT. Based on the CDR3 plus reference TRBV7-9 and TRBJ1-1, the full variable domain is DTGVSQNPRHKITKRGQNVTFRCDPISEHNRLYWYRQTLGQGPEFLTYFQNEAQLEKSRLLSDRFSAERPKGSFSTLEIQRTEQGDSAMYLCASSPGDKPEAFFGQGTRLTVV.